This TCR beta chain was sequenced in a study of blood T cell repertoires in COVID-19. Study in general: Samples of COVID-19 (acute and convalescent) were obtained from the United States, Italy and Spain. Nucleic acid was either cDNA or gDNA, and it came from T cells, B-cell-depleted T cells, or PBMCs.

Per the study methods: Estimation of nucleated cell counts was performed using reference gene primer amplification. This table comes from immunoSEQ multiplex PCR, and its TCRdb copy is limited to in-frame clones, with some not included. D and trimming were read from the DNA, whereas the V and J calls and clone size are those reported in that table. The sample includes around 100,000 clones, about four fifths seen only once; the top ten take 4.5%. Germline CDR1 SQVTM, CDR2 ANQGSEA. Losses at the gene ends were 3 bases for V and 5 bases for J; bases not matched to a gene: 7. This CDR3 has 14 amino acids.

The chain links TRBV29-1 to TRBJ1-2; 9 bases map to TRBD1. The sample comprised peripheral blood. This TCR came from a human donor in a cohort sampled during active COVID-19. CDR3 in amino acids: CSVEWQGTGYGYTF. In DNA, the CDR3 is TGCAGCGTTGAGTGGCAGGGGACAGGGTATGGCTACACCTTC.